The sample holds many counts of the clone carrying this TCR beta chain. Its antigen is not identified. These data belong to a study of beta chain features in type 1 diabetes. Findings and caveats of the study: Within patients, naive, central memory and Treg TCRB repertoires seemed more similar than within healthy donors. Among patients with Type 1 diabetes, TCRB CDR3s were moderately but significantly shorter in every one of the four CD4+ subsets.

V shed 5 bases and J shed 2 bases, with 19 bases lying between them. Per germline, CDR1 LGHNT and CDR2 FRNRAP. There are 17 residues in the CDR3. The whole isolated RNA underwent reverse transcription, so sequencing captured expressed TCRB transcripts. The data were produced by immunoSEQ multiplex PCR, yet TCRdb's version contains in-frame clones alone and is incomplete. Of about 370,000 clones listed, roughly 9.8% were seen once; the top ten hold around 0.66%. The sequencing input was central memory CD4+ T cells from blood. This sequence joins TRBV12-5 and TRBJ2-1, with D perhaps TRBD1 or TRBD2 (5 bases each). This TCR came from a man aged 30 to 45 with type 1 diabetes. CDR3: CASGGPGQGRTYNEQFF. The CDR3 nucleotides read TGTGCTAGTGGTGGCCCCGGGCAGGGACGAACCTACAATGAGCAGTTCTTC. Supplemented by reference TRBV12-5 and TRBJ2-1, the full variable domain reads DARVTQTPRHKVTEMGQEVTMRCQPILGHNTVFWYRQTMMQGLELLAYFRNRAPLDDSGMPKDRFSAEMPDATLATLKIQPSEPRDSAVYFCASGGPGQGRTYNEQFFGPGTRLTVL.